A single T cell receptor beta chain is shown here with its context. The data belong to a study of blood T cell repertoires in COVID-19. Study as a whole: Samples taken during acute and convalescent COVID-19 were collected in the United States, Italy and Spain. From T cells, B-cell-depleted T cells, or PBMCs came the material, which was cDNA or gDNA.

Original handling: For nucleated cells, counts were estimated from reference gene primer amplification. Only in-frame clones appear in the TCRdb table, and some are missing; sequencing was by immunoSEQ multiplex PCR. D and trimming were read from the DNA, whereas the V and J calls and clone size are those reported in that table. The sample carries 57,000 or so clones, about four fifths recorded once. The V end lost 4 bases, the J end lost 4 bases, and 11 bases lay between the germline ends. The germline gives CDR1 DFQATT, CDR2 SNEGSKA (reference sequence). This CDR3 comprises 13 residues. The material sequenced was peripheral blood. This TCR derives from a man between 65 and 85 years old with active COVID-19. V is TRBV20-1 and J is TRBJ1-5; D is ambiguous. CDR3 sequence reads: CSANENRNQPQHF. In nucleotides, the CDR3 is TGCAGTGCTAATGAGAATCGGAATCAGCCCCAGCATTTT.